These 22 T cell receptor beta chains were sequenced from one sample in a study of cytomegalovirus exposure and HLA in healthy donors. Primers included in the PCR were 60 Vbeta and 13 Jbeta primers. Assay: immunoSEQ multiplex PCR; the TCRdb copy retains only in-frame clones and omits some. Its table lists more than 110,000 clones. Sequencing was carried out using PBMCs. The origin of the receptors is a man aged 40-55 years in good health and CMV-seronegative.

The chain couples TRBV18 to TRBJ2-3; TRBD1 matches at 8 bases. Germline CDR1 and CDR2: KGHSH and LQKENI. Trimming cost V 3 bases and J 1 base; bases outside gene matches: 6. CDR3 length equals 16 residues. The CDR3 reads CASSPGQGFGTDTQYF. CDR3 DNA sequence: TGTGCCAGCTCACCTGGACAGGGCTTCGGCACAGATACGCAGTATTTT.

This rearrangement joins TRBV5-8 to TRBJ1-2, with no clear D. Germline V CDR1 and CDR2: SGHTS, YDEGEE. With 4 bases removed from V and 0 bases from J, the gap between germline ends came to 13 bases. CDR3 length: 15 amino acids. CDR3 amino acids: CASSRRRITNYGYTF. CDR3 nucleotides: TGTGCCAGCAGCCGGAGAAGGATAACTAACTATGGCTACACCTTC.

The rearrangement uses TRBV6-1 and TRBJ2-7; the D gene is possibly TRBD2 (6 bases). CDR1 and CDR2 (germline): MNHNS, SASEGT. The CDR3 consists of 14 residues. The V end was cut by 2 bases, the J end by 9 bases, with 17 bases between. Written as DNA, the CDR3 is TGTGCCAGCAGTGAATATGGGGTCGGGACTTCGCAGTACTTC. Translation gives CASSEYGVGTSQYF.

This chain connects TRBV4-1 to TRBJ1-5; 7 positions agree with TRBD1. The CDR3 has 17 residues. Per germline, CDR1 MGHRA and CDR2 YSYEKL. V shed 0 bases, J shed 5 bases, and the junction held 10 bases outside the gene matches. The CDR3 here is CASSQDSGTEPYQPQHF. As DNA, the CDR3 is TGCGCCAGCAGCCAAGACTCCGGGACAGAGCCTTATCAGCCCCAGCATTTT.

V is TRBV11-2 and J is TRBJ1-2; TRBD1 matches at 11 bases. Unmatched junction bases numbered 8, after V lost 1 base and J lost 4 bases. The CDR3 has 17 amino acids. Germline CDR1 and CDR2: SGHAT and FQNNGV. CDR3 DNA: TGTGCCAGCAGCTTAGTTTTCGGACAGGGGGCCGGCTATGGCTACACCTTC. Its translation is CASSLVFGQGAGYGYTF.

The rearrangement uses TRBV2 and TRBJ2-7, with TRBD2 matching over 13 bases. Germline trimming cut 3 bases from V and 2 bases from J; bases unmatched to any gene: 1. Germline V CDR1 and CDR2: SNHLY, FYNNEI. CDR3 length: 15 residues. CDR3 residues: CASSETSGGTYEQYF. The DNA for the CDR3 is TGTGCCAGCAGTGAGACTAGCGGGGGGACCTACGAGCAGTACTTC.

V usage is TRBV5-1 and J usage is TRBJ2-5, with D maybe TRBD2 (6 bases). This CDR3 comprises 13 residues. Per germline, CDR1 SGHRS and CDR2 YFSETQ. V shed 8 bases and J shed 0 bases, with 11 bases lying between them. The CDR3 loop reads CASNRDYQETQYF. DNA for the CDR3: TGCGCCAGTAATCGGGACTACCAAGAGACCCAGTACTTC.

The J gene is TRBJ1-6, the V gene TRBV11-2; D is uncertain. Germline CDR1 is SGHAT and CDR2 is FQNNGV. The CDR3 is made up of 15 amino acids. The V and J ends lost 0 bases and 12 bases respectively, with 15 bases between them. CDR3 coding DNA: TGTGCCAGCAGCTTAGATTGGAGAACGGGAGAACCCCTCCACTTT. It encodes CASSLDWRTGEPLHF.

V usage is TRBV7-9 and J usage is TRBJ2-1; tentatively, D is TRBD1 (6 bases). Trimming removed 5 bases from V and 7 bases from J, with 9 bases in between. Germline V CDR1 and CDR2: SEHNR, FQNEAQ (reference sequence). The CDR3 runs 12 residues. The DNA of the CDR3 is TGTGCCAGCAGCCAACAGGGAAATGAGCAGTTCTTC. Amino acid sequence: CASSQQGNEQFF.

The rearrangement uses TRBV6-1 and TRBJ2-7; possible D gene TRBD2, 6 bases. The CDR3 length is 14 residues. Germline values: CDR1 MNHNS, CDR2 SASEGT. The V end was cut by 3 bases, the J end by 10 bases, with 19 bases between. CDR3: CASSDYAGPEAQYF. In nucleotides, the CDR3 is TGTGCCAGCAGTGATTACGCGGGACCCGAAGCCCAGTACTTC.

The CDR3 loop reads CASSFAIGGSDYGYTF. The CDR3 DNA sequence: TGTGCCAGCAGCTTCGCAATAGGAGGGTCAGACTATGGCTACACCTTC. The V call is TRBV5-6, the J call TRBJ1-2; D not certain. Trimming removed 2 bases at V and 3 bases at J, with 17 bases between. Germline V gene data show CDR1 as SGHDT and CDR2 as YYEEEE. The CDR3 is 16 residues long. Variable domain in full (rest from reference TRBV5-6 and TRBJ1-2): DAGVTQSPTHLIKTRGQQVTLRCSPKSGHDTVSWYQQALGQGPQFIFQYYEEEERQRGNFPDRFSGHQFPNYSSELNVNALLLGDSALYLCASSFAIGGSDYGYTFGSGTRLTVV.

The chain carries TRBV28 and TRBJ2-4; 7 bases are shared with TRBD1. Germline loops: CDR1 MDHEN, CDR2 SYDVKM. The trim removed 7 bases at V and 8 bases at J, leaving 11 bases unmatched. This CDR3 spans 14 amino acids. The CDR3 DNA follows: TGTGCCAGCACCGTGACAGGGATGGGAGACATTCAGTACTTC. Its translation is CASTVTGMGDIQYF.

This chain joins TRBV28 and TRBJ2-7; D ambiguous. Germline V lookup: CDR1 MDHEN, CDR2 SYDVKM. The CDR3 is 14 residues long. V dropped 6 bases and J dropped 2 bases, with 14 bases sitting between them. CDR3 loop: CASSRQQMTYEQYF. The CDR3 DNA sequence: TGTGCCAGCAGCCGACAACAGATGACCTACGAGCAGTACTTC.

The chain employs TRBV6-6 and TRBJ2-4, with TRBD2 identical over 7 bases. This CDR3 region has 12 residues. CDR1 is MNHNY, CDR2 SVGAGI, per germline (reference sequence). With V trimmed by 5 bases and J by 8 bases, 3 bases remained unmatched. The CDR3 loop is CASSPAGDIQYF. The CDR3 nucleotides are TGTGCCAGCAGTCCCGCGGGGGACATTCAGTACTTC.

V usage is TRBV4-3 and J usage is TRBJ1-5; D not resolved. CDR3 size: 15 residues. Trimming took off 0 bases at V and 0 bases at J, with 6 bases between the two ends. Germline CDR1 is LGHNA and CDR2 is YSLEER. The CDR3: CASSQEGLSNQPQHF. In DNA, the CDR3 is TGCGCCAGCAGCCAAGAAGGACTTAGCAATCAGCCCCAGCATTTT.

This sequence joins TRBV29-1 and TRBJ2-1; D is unresolved. Per germline, CDR1 SQVTM and CDR2 ANQGSEA. V gave up 7 bases and J gave up 7 bases, with 11 bases separating them. This CDR3 comprises 11 residues. The CDR3 here is CSGEVGNEQFF. CDR3 DNA: TGCAGCGGAGAAGTCGGGAATGAGCAGTTCTTC.

The chain couples TRBV5-1 to TRBJ1-1, with D perhaps matching TRBD1 (5 bases). Per the germline V gene, CDR1 is SGHRS and CDR2 is YFSETQ. V lost 3 bases, J lost 0 bases, and 15 bases lay in between. The length of the CDR3 is 16 residues. CDR3 DNA sequence: TGCGCCAGCAGCTCACAAAATACACAGGTGAACACTGAAGCTTTCTTT. Translating it yields CASSSQNTQVNTEAFF.

The rearrangement uses TRBV4-3 and TRBJ2-1; a possible D gene is TRBD2 (5 bases). Germline CDR1 is LGHNA and CDR2 is YSLEER. CDR3 length: 15 residues. V was shortened by 0 bases and J by 3 bases, with 9 bases between the two germline ends. Written as DNA, the CDR3 is TGCGCCAGCAGCCAAGATGAGGGTGGCTACAATGAGCAGTTCTTC. As protein: CASSQDEGGYNEQFF.

The chain has TRBV19 and TRBJ2-1, with TRBD1 as a possible D gene (5 bases). Germline V gives CDR1 LNHDA, CDR2 SQIVND (reference sequence). The CDR3 has 12 amino acids. The V end was cut by 4 bases, the J end by 4 bases, with 5 bases between. DNA of the CDR3: TGTGCCAGTAGTACAGGGTACAATGAGCAGTTCTTC. This encodes CASSTGYNEQFF.

The chain employs TRBV6-5 and TRBJ1-2; TRBD1 matches 8 bases. Germline V CDR1 and CDR2: MNHEY, SVGAGI. V was pared by 1 base and J by 5 bases, with 6 bases of the junction left unmatched. This CDR3 spans 15 amino acids. The CDR3 region is CASSYLSGGGYGYTF. CDR3 nucleotide sequence: TGTGCCAGCAGTTACTTGTCAGGGGGCGGTTATGGCTACACCTTC.

The J gene is TRBJ1-5, the V gene TRBV7-2, with no clear D. V gave up 5 bases and J gave up 7 bases, with 9 bases separating them. There are 12 residues in the CDR3. From germline, CDR1 is SGHTA and CDR2 FQGNSA. CDR3 sequence: CASSIALQPQHF. CDR3 in DNA: TGTGCCAGCAGCATCGCCCTACAGCCCCAGCATTTT.

This chain uses TRBV7-9 with TRBJ1-1; D not resolved. Germline values: CDR1 SEHNR, CDR2 FQNEAQ (reference sequence). V shed 0 bases and J shed 7 bases, with 9 bases lying between them. This CDR3 region has 13 residues. This chain's CDR3 is CASSLAAAVEAFF. Here the CDR3 DNA reads TGTGCCAGCAGCTTAGCTGCGGCGGTTGAAGCTTTCTTT.